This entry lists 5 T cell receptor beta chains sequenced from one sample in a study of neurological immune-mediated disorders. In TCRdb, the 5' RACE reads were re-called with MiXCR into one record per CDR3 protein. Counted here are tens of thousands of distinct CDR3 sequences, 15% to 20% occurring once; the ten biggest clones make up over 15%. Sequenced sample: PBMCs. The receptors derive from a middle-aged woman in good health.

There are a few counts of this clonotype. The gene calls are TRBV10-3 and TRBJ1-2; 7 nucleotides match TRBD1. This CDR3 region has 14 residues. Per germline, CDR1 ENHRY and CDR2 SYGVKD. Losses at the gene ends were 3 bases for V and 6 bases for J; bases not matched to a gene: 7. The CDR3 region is CAISDPLTGHGYTF. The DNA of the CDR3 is TGTGCCATCAGTGACCCCTTGACAGGGCATGGCTACACCTTC.

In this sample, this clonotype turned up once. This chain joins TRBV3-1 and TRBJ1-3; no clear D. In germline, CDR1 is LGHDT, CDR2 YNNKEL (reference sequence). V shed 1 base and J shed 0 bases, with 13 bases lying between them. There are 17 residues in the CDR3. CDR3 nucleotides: TGTGCCAGCAGCCAAGGGCAACTAATCTTCTCTGGAAACACCATATATTTT. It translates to CASSQGQLIFSGNTIYF.

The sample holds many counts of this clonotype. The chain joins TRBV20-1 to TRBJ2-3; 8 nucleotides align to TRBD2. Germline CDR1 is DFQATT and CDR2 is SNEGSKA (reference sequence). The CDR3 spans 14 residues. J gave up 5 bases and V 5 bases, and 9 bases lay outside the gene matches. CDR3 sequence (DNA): TGCAGTGCTCCTACTAGCGGCGGAAGAGATACGCAGTATTTT. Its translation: CSAPTSGGRDTQYF.

The CDR3 nucleotides read TGCGCCAGCGCATACTTGGGCGAGCAGTACTTC. Protein sequence: CASAYLGEQYF. The rearrangement links TRBV5-1 to TRBJ2-7; D not certain. Germline-derived CDR1 and CDR2 are SGHRS and YFSETQ. V lost 7 bases and J lost 6, with 11 bases in between. The CDR3 extends over 11 amino acids. Full variable domain (missing parts from reference TRBV5-1 and TRBJ2-7): KAGVTQTPRYLIKTRGQQVTLSCSPISGHRSVSWYQQTPGQGLQFLFEYFSETQRNKGNFPGRFSGRQFSNSRSEMNVSTLELGDSALYLCASAYLGEQYFGPGTRLTVT.

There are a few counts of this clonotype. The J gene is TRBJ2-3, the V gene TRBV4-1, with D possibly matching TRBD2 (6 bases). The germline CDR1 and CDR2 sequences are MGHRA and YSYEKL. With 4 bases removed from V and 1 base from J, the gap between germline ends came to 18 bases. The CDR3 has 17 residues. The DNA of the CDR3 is TGCGCCAGCAGCCCACGACGGCCGGGACTCCGCACAGATACGCAGTATTTT. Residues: CASSPRRPGLRTDTQYF.